This TCR beta chain was identified during a study of blood T cells in healthy people across ages. The V end lost 4 bases, the J end lost 5 bases, and 16 bases lay between the germline ends. The V gene's germline CDR1 is KGHDR and CDR2 SFDVKD. There are 15 residues in the CDR3. This clonotype was seen a single time. The authors ran a second PCR of 7 to 11 cycles using a sample-barcoded 5' primer and a J-beta primer mix. TCRdb passed the 5' RACE reads through MiXCR, listing each CDR3 protein once. The sample includes roughly 930,000 distinct CDR3 sequences, around 46% of them seen just once. The chain carries TRBV24-1 and TRBJ1-1; D may be TRBD1 (5 bases). This receptor was identified in a man younger than 40 in good health. The sample consisted of blood. The CDR3 region has the DNA TGTGCCACCAGTGACCCCGGGGGTAGCGAAACTGAAGCTTTCTTT. It encodes CATSDPGGSETEAFF.